This T cell receptor beta chain originates from a study of T cells after yellow fever vaccination. Details on this clonotype: Its antigen remains unidentified.

Whole-study findings and limits: CD4 and CD8 compartments shared a small share of clonotypes, likely from convergent recombination. After the booster, around 95% of CD4 and more than 75% of CD8 primary-response clones were re-detected.

5'RACE template switching generated TCR cDNA, adding a universal primer site and UMIs. TCRdb independently ran MiXCR on the 5' RACE reads; one entry per CDR3 protein. Among 250,000 to 350,000 distinct CDR3 sequences listed, under 9% were seen once. Trimming cost V 6 bases and J 4 bases; bases outside gene matches: 19. The CDR3 totals 17 residues. Germline V gene data show CDR1 as SQVTM and CDR2 as ANQGSEA. The starting material was CD4+ T cells sorted from PBMCs, obtained 5 days after the yellow fever booster vaccination. This TCR was recovered from a man aged 18 to 29 who received the YFV17D yellow fever vaccine. V is TRBV29-1 and J is TRBJ1-1, with 8 nucleotides matching TRBD1. The CDR3 is CSVGRRQGHRVSTEAFF. The CDR3 DNA reads TGCAGCGTCGGACGAAGACAGGGGCACAGGGTTAGCACTGAAGCTTTCTTT.